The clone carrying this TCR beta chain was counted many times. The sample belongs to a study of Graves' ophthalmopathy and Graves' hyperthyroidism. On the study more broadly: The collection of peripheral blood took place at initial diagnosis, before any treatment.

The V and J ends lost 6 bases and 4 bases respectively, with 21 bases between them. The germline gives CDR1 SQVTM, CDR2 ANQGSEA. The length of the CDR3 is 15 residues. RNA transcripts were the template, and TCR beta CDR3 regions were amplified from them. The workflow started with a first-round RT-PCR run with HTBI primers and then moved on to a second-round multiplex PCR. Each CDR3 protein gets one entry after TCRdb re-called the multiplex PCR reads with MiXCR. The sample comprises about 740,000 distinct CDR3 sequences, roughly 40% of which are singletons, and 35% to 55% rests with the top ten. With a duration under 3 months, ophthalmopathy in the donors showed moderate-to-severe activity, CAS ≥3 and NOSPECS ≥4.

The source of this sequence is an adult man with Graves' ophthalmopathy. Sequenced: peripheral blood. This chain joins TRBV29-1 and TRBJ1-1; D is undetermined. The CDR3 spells CSVEGQGLGFTEAFF. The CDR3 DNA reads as TGCAGCGTCGAGGGCCAAGGACTCGGGTTCACTGAAGCTTTCTTT. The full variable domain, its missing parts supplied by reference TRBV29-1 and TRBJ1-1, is SAVISQKPSRDICQRGTSLTIQCQVDSQVTMMFWYRQQPGQSLTLIATANQGSEATYESGFVIDKFPISRPNLTFSTLTVSNMSPEDSSIYLCSVEGQGLGFTEAFFGQGTRLTVV.